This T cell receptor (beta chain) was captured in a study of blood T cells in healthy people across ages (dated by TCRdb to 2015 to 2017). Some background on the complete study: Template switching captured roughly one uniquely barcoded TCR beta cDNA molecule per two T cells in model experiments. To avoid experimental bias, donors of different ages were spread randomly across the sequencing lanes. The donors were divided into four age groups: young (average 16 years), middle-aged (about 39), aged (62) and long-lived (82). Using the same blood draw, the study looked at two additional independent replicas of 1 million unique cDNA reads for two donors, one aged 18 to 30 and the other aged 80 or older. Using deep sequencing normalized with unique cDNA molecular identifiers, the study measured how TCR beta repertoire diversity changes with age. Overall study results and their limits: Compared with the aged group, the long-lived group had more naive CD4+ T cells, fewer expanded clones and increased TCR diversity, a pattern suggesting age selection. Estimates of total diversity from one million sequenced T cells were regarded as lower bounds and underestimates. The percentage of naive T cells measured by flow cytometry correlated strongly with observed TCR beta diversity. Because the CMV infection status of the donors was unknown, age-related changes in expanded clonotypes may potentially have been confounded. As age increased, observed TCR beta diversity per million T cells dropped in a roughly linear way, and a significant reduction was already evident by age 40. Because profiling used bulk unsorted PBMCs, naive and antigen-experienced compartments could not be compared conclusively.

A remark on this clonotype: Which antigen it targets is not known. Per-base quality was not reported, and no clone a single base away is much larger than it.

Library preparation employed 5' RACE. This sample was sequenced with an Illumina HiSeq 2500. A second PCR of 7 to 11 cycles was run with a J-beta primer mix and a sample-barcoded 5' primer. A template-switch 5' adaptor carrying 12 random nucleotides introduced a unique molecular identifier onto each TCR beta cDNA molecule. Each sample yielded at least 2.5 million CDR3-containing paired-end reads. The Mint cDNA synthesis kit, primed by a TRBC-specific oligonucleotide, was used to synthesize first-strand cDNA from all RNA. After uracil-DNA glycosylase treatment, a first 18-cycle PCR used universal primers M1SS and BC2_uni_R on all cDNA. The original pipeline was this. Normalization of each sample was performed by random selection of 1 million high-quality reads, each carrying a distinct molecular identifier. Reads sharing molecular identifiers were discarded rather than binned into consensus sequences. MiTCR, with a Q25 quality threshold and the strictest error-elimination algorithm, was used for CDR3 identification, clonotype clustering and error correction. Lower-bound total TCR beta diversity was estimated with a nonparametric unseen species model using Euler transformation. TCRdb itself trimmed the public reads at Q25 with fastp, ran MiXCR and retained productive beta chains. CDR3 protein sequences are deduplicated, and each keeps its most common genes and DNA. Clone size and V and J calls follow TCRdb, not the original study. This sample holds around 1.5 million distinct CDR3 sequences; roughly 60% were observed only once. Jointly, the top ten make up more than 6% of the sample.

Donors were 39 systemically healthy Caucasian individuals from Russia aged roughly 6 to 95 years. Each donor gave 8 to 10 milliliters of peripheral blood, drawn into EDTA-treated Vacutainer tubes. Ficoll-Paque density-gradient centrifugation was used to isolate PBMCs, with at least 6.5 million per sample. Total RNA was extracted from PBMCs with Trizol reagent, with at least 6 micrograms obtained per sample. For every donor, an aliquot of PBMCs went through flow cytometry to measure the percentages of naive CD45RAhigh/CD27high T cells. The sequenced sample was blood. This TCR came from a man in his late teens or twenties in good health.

The bases read TGCGCCAGCAGCCAAGTCGTTGTCATAGGGACTAGCGGGATTTACGAGCAGTACTTC. It specifies CASSQVVVIGTSGIYEQYF. The V and J segments used are TRBV4-1 and TRBJ2-1, with TRBD2 identical over 13 junction bases. The DNA end is more similar to TRBJ2-7, so the J call may be wrong. The CDR3 numbers 19 residues from cysteine through phenylalanine. CDR3 DNA only is kept here, 57 bases in frame from base 1. The CDR1 and CDR2 encoded by the germline V gene are MGHRA and YSYEKL.